These T cell receptor beta chains were read from a single sample in a study of blood T cell repertoires in COVID-19. Profiling relied on immunoSEQ multiplex PCR, and the TCRdb table lists in-frame clones only, not all of them. The sample has under 150,000 clones, around 86% seen once; the top ten hold roughly a tenth. The specimen was peripheral blood. The receptors here all came from a man at least 80 years old with acute or convalescent COVID-19. Each CDR3 is given with its conserved first and last residue. D genes are given only for firm matches. A row's size may be missing; if present it is once, few, many or a size class.

clone size: .
D gene: .
V gene: TRBV20-1
J gene: TRBJ1-1
CDR3 DNA: TGCAGTGCTAGTCAACTCGCGTTCACTGAAGCTTTCTTT
CDR3 protein: CSASQLAFTEAFF

clone size: .
D gene: TRBD1
V gene: TRBV5-1
J gene: TRBJ1-4
CDR3 DNA: TGCGCCAGCAGCTTGGCTGGACAGGGTGGTGAAAAACTGTTTTTT
CDR3 protein: CASSLAGQGGEKLFF

clone size: .
D gene: .
V gene: TRBV5-1
J gene: TRBJ1-6
CDR3 DNA: TGCGCCAGCAGCTTCGAAGGGGATAATTCACCCCTCCACTTT
CDR3 protein: CASSFEGDNSPLHF

clone size: .
D gene: .
V gene: TRBV19
J gene: TRBJ2-1
CDR3 DNA: TGTGCCAGTATAGGAGGCGGCCTCGGCTACAATGAGCAGTTCTTC
CDR3 protein: CASIGGGLGYNEQFF

clone size: .
D gene: TRBD1
V gene: TRBV6-5
J gene: TRBJ1-2
CDR3 DNA: TGTGCCAGCAGATTACCCGGGACAGGGGGTTTCGGCTACACCTTC
CDR3 protein: CASRLPGTGGFGYTF

clone size: few
D gene: TRBD1
V gene: TRBV10-1
J gene: TRBJ1-2
CDR3 DNA: TGCGCCAGCAGTCCTGGACAGGGACCTTATGGCTACACCTTC
CDR3 protein: CASSPGQGPYGYTF

clone size: .
D gene: TRBD1
V gene: TRBV5-1
J gene: TRBJ1-2
CDR3 DNA: TGCGCCAGCAGCCGCGGACAGGGGGTAGGCTACACCTTC
CDR3 protein: CASSRGQGVGYTF

clone size: .
D gene: TRBD1
V gene: TRBV9
J gene: TRBJ2-7
CDR3 DNA: TGTGCCAGCAGCGTAGGGCCGACAGGGGCGTCCTACGAGCAGTACTTC
CDR3 protein: CASSVGPTGASYEQYF

clone size: .
D gene: TRBD1
V gene: TRBV5-3
J gene: TRBJ1-3
CDR3 DNA: TGTGCCAGAAGCTCGACACAGGGGTCCTCGGACACCATATATTTT
CDR3 protein: CARSSTQGSSDTIYF

clone size: .
D gene: .
V gene: TRBV19
J gene: TRBJ1-3
CDR3 DNA: TGTGCCAGTAGTCAACAGGTGGCGAACACCATATATTTT
CDR3 protein: CASSQQVANTIYF

clone size: .
D gene: .
V gene: TRBV5-1
J gene: TRBJ2-5
CDR3 DNA: TGCGCCAGCAGCTCTACGACCGGGAGAGAGACCCAGTACTTC
CDR3 protein: CASSSTTGRETQYF

clone size: .
D gene: .
V gene: TRBV18
J gene: TRBJ1-4
CDR3 DNA: TGTGCCAGCTCGTCCGGGAGGCAGAATGAAAAACTGTTTTTT
CDR3 protein: CASSSGRQNEKLFF

clone size: few
D gene: .
V gene: TRBV9
J gene: TRBJ1-5
CDR3 DNA: TGTGCCAGCAGCGTAGGAGGGAACAATCAGCCCCAGCATTTT
CDR3 protein: CASSVGGNNQPQHF

clone size: .
D gene: .
V gene: TRBV5-4
J gene: TRBJ2-1
CDR3 DNA: TGTGCCAGCAGTTCCGCCGGGGGGCGTCAGTTCTTC
CDR3 protein: CASSSAGGRQFF

clone size: once
D gene: TRBD1
V gene: TRBV28
J gene: TRBJ2-7
CDR3 DNA: TGTGTCGTTACAGGGGGCATATCCTACGAGCAGTACTTC
CDR3 protein: CVVTGGISYEQYF

clone size: .
D gene: .
V gene: TRBV3-1/TRBV3-2
J gene: TRBJ2-5
CDR3 DNA: TGTGCCAGCAGCCAAGAGACCCGGGAACAAGAGACCCAGTACTTC
CDR3 protein: CASSQETREQETQYF

clone size: .
D gene: .
V gene: TRBV28
J gene: TRBJ2-1
CDR3 DNA: TGTGCCAGCAGTGAGGTCTACAATGAGCAGTTCTTC
CDR3 protein: CASSEVYNEQFF

clone size: .
D gene: .
V gene: TRBV27
J gene: TRBJ1-4
CDR3 DNA: TGTGCCAGCAGACAGGGAATGGGTGAAAAACTGTTTTTT
CDR3 protein: CASRQGMGEKLFF

clone size: .
D gene: .
V gene: TRBV2
J gene: TRBJ2-1
CDR3 DNA: TGTGCCAGCATGTCCGTAGGACTCCCCTACAATGAGCAGTTCTTC
CDR3 protein: CASMSVGLPYNEQFF

clone size: .
D gene: .
V gene: TRBV7-2
J gene: TRBJ2-7
CDR3 DNA: TGTGCCAGCAGCTTAGCCCGCTACGAGCAGTACTTC
CDR3 protein: CASSLARYEQYF